The sample holds one count of the clone carrying this T cell receptor beta chain. Its target is unknown. This CDR3 has 24 amino acids. The germline V and J ends were trimmed by 5 bases and 5 bases, with 43 bases remaining between them. Germline V gene sequence: CDR1 SGHVT, CDR2 SQSDAQ. This record belongs to a study of identical twins. Study results and limitations: Modeled out-of-frame TCR alpha sharing in monozygotic twins fell below observed levels.

TCRdb analysed the 5' RACE reads with MiXCR anew, one entry per CDR3 protein. The table has 700,000 or so distinct CDR3 sequences, less than 10% seen once. These data were also reused for a study on yellow fever vaccine responses in identical twins.

This receptor was obtained from a woman in her late teens or twenties in good health. Sequencing was performed on PBMCs. The rearrangement links TRBV7-4 to TRBJ2-1; perhaps TRBD2 as D (6 bases). The CDR3 protein is CASSVPQGTAAGKGQLVANNEQFF. The CDR3 DNA reads as TGTGCCAGCAGCGTACCCCAAGGGACTGCCGCAGGAAAGGGCCAATTAGTAGCCAACAATGAGCAGTTCTTC.